Following are 21 T cell receptor beta chains from one sample sequenced in a study of OX40 agonist ivuxolimab in advanced cancers. Some clones are missing from TCRdb's copy, which holds only in-frame ones; the method was immunoSEQ multiplex PCR. This table holds 69,000 or so clones, more than 80% found once. The sample here was CD4+ or CD8+ T cells sorted from blood, taken in a trial of the OX40 agonist ivuxolimab. Every receptor here comes from an adult with an advanced solid tumor such as melanoma, head and neck, liver or kidney cancer.

This chain joins TRBV4-3 and TRBJ2-1; 7 bases are shared with TRBD2. Germline V gene sequence: CDR1 LGHNA, CDR2 YSLEER. The length of the CDR3 is 16 residues. Trimming cost V 3 bases and J 7 bases; bases outside gene matches: 12. The CDR3 region is CASSQDWTGAGNEQFF. CDR3 in DNA: TGCGCCAGCAGCCAGGATTGGACGGGAGCGGGGAATGAGCAGTTCTTC.

The chain joins TRBV5-1 to TRBJ2-7; no definite D call. The CDR3 extends over 17 amino acids. The V and J ends lost 4 bases and 4 bases respectively, with 24 bases between them. Germline assignment: CDR1 SGHRS and CDR2 YFSETQ. CDR3 in DNA: TGCGCCAGCAGCCCGGAAGAAATTCAGGTCATTGGGTACGAGCAGTACTTC. Its protein product is CASSPEEIQVIGYEQYF. Looking up the rest from reference TRBV5-1 and TRBJ2-7 gives the full variable domain: KAGVTQTPRYLIKTRGQQVTLSCSPISGHRSVSWYQQTPGQGLQFLFEYFSETQRNKGNFPGRFSGRQFSNSRSEMNVSTLELGDSALYLCASSPEEIQVIGYEQYFGPGTRLTVT.

This chain links TRBV27 with TRBJ2-3; 9 bases line up with TRBD2. CDR1 is MNHEY, CDR2 SMNVEV, per germline (reference sequence). The CDR3 runs to 14 residues. The trim removed 2 bases at V and 3 bases at J, leaving 0 bases unmatched. The DNA of the CDR3 is TGTGCCAGCAGTTTAGCGGGGGGGACAGATACGCAGTATTTT. As protein: CASSLAGGTDTQYF.

This chain joins TRBV5-4 and TRBJ1-1; weak D call: TRBD1 (5 bases). The germline CDR1 and CDR2 sequences are SGHNT and YYREEE (reference sequence). CDR3 length: 14 residues. V shed 3 bases and J shed 3 bases, with 12 bases lying between them. The CDR3 coding sequence is TGTGCCAGCAGCTCCGGGACGGACGACACTGAAGCTTTCTTT. This encodes CASSSGTDDTEAFF.

This chain connects TRBV13 to TRBJ1-1, with D perhaps matching TRBD1 (5 bases). The V end lost 2 bases, the J end lost 1 base, and 14 bases lay between the germline ends. The CDR3 has 16 residues. Germline loops: CDR1 PRHDT, CDR2 FYEKMQ (reference sequence). CDR3 nucleotide sequence: TGTGCCAGCAGCTTATGGAAGCAGGGTGGGAACACTGAAGCTTTCTTT. This gives the protein CASSLWKQGGNTEAFF. The entire variable domain, with the rest obtained from reference TRBV13 and TRBJ1-1, is as follows: AAGVIQSPRHLIKEKRETATLKCYPIPRHDTVYWYQQGPGQDPQFLISFYEKMQSDKGSIPDRFSAQQFSDYHSELNMSSLELGDSALYFCASSLWKQGGNTEAFFGQGTRLTVV.

This chain joins TRBV19 and TRBJ1-1; tentative D call: TRBD1 (6 bases). The CDR3 contains 14 residues. The V end was cut by 8 bases, the J end by 5 bases, with 18 bases between. Germline V CDR1 and CDR2: LNHDA, SQIVND (reference sequence). CDR3 loop: CASHPQGTGTEAFF. CDR3 DNA: TGTGCCAGTCACCCACAGGGAACAGGGACTGAAGCTTTCTTT.

The V call is TRBV18, the J call TRBJ1-1; D unresolved. The V and J ends lost 0 bases and 3 bases respectively, with 8 bases between them. The CDR3 covers 14 residues. Germline CDR1 reads KGHSH; CDR2 reads LQKENI. The CDR3 DNA reads TGTGCCAGCTCACCACCGAGTGACGACACTGAAGCTTTCTTT. It translates to CASSPPSDDTEAFF.

The genes are TRBV19 and TRBJ2-7; no definite D call. Per germline, CDR1 LNHDA and CDR2 SQIVND (reference sequence). The CDR3 covers 14 residues. Deletions cut 3 bases from V and 1 base from J, with 10 bases between. The DNA of the CDR3 is TGTGCCAGTAGTATGGCAGGACGATCCTACGAGCAGTACTTC. Translated: CASSMAGRSYEQYF.

The chain combines TRBV27 with TRBJ2-3; no reliable D call. With 5 bases removed from V and 1 base from J, the gap between germline ends came to 16 bases. From germline, CDR1 is MNHEY and CDR2 SMNVEV (reference sequence). The CDR3 contains 16 residues. The CDR3: CASSQRPSIGTDTQYF. The CDR3 DNA reads TGTGCCAGCAGTCAAAGGCCTAGTATAGGCACAGATACGCAGTATTTT.

This clone turned up a few times. V is TRBV6-6 and J is TRBJ2-6, with D maybe TRBD1 (5 bases). The CDR3 loop spans 15 amino acids. V was clipped by 2 bases and J by 2 bases, with 7 bases between them. Germline CDR1 and CDR2: MNHNY and SVGAGI (reference sequence). The CDR3 protein is CASSYAGTGANVLTF. The DNA for the CDR3 is TGTGCCAGCAGTTACGCAGGGACTGGGGCCAACGTCCTGACTTTC.

This clone was detected only a few times. The chain joins TRBV7-9 to TRBJ1-2; D possibly corresponds to TRBD1 (5 bases). The germline gives CDR1 SEHNR, CDR2 FQNEAQ (reference sequence). The CDR3 runs 12 residues. V was trimmed by 7 bases and J by 8 bases, leaving 14 bases between them. The CDR3 sequence: CASTAGGNGYTF. CDR3 coding DNA: TGTGCCAGCACTGCTGGGGGGAACGGCTACACCTTC.

The chain is built from TRBV7-9 and TRBJ1-1; D unclear. The germline V gene encodes CDR1 SEHNR and CDR2 FQNEAQ (reference sequence). Trimming removed 1 base from V and 0 bases from J, with 3 bases in between. The CDR3 runs to 13 residues. CDR3 in DNA: TGTGCCAGCAGCTTAGATGTGAACACTGAAGCTTTCTTT. Translated: CASSLDVNTEAFF.

This chain connects TRBV27 to TRBJ2-2, with 9 positions matching TRBD2. Germline CDR1 MNHEY, CDR2 SMNVEV (reference sequence). After removal of 3 bases from V and 4 bases from J, the junction contained 12 bases not matched to a gene. The CDR3 has 18 amino acids. The CDR3 coding sequence is TGTGCCAGCAGTTTTGGTAGGAGCGGGAGGACGGGCACCGGGGAGCTGTTTTTT. Residues: CASSFGRSGRTGTGELFF.

The chain has TRBV11-3 and TRBJ2-2; 10 positions match TRBD1. Per germline, CDR1 SGHNT and CDR2 YENEEA. There are 15 residues in the CDR3. With 6 bases clipped from V and 4 bases from J, the junction kept 5 bases outside the gene matches. The CDR3 reads CASRGGQGGTGELFF. As DNA, the CDR3 is TGTGCCAGCAGGGGTGGACAGGGGGGCACCGGGGAGCTGTTTTTT.

This clone occurred a few times. This chain connects TRBV30 to TRBJ1-1, with D possibly TRBD1 on 5 matching bases. CDR3 size: 13 residues. Trimming took 0 bases from V and 1 from J, leaving 6 bases between them. Germline CDR1 and CDR2: GTSNPN and SVGIG (reference sequence). The CDR3, as DNA: TGTGCCTGGAGTGTAGGGGAGAACACTGAAGCTTTCTTT. Translated, it gives CAWSVGENTEAFF.

This chain uses TRBV27 with TRBJ2-7; the D gene could be TRBD1 or TRBD2 (5 bases each). Trimming shortened V by 2 bases and J by 6 bases, and 11 bases separated the two germline ends. Germline CDR1 is MNHEY and CDR2 is SMNVEV (reference sequence). The CDR3 loop spans 13 amino acids. In DNA form, the CDR3 reads TGTGCCAGCAGTTTAGGGCCCGGGACCGAGCAGTACTTC. The encoded protein is CASSLGPGTEQYF.

This CDR3 is CATSRDRRQANYGYTF. CDR3 nucleotides: TGTGCCACCAGCAGAGATAGACGGCAAGCTAACTATGGCTACACCTTC. This chain connects TRBV15 to TRBJ1-2, with D unclear. The CDR3 runs 16 residues. The germline V and J ends were trimmed by 0 bases and 0 bases, with 11 bases remaining between them. Germline lookup yields CDR1 LNHNV and CDR2 YYDKDF (reference sequence).

This clone was detected a few times. The rearrangement links TRBV7-9 to TRBJ2-7; D might be TRBD1 (5 bases). Germline lookup yields CDR1 SEHNR and CDR2 FQNEAQ (reference sequence). This CDR3 comprises 13 residues. Trimming left V 8 bases short and J 0 bases short, with 11 bases between. CDR3 DNA: TGTGCCAGCGGGGCGGTGCTCTCCTACGAGCAGTACTTC. Translating gives CASGAVLSYEQYF.

The genes are TRBV4-1 and TRBJ1-2; 7 bases line up with TRBD1. The CDR3 runs 15 residues. V shed 1 base and J 1 base; nucleotides not matched to a gene: 3. In germline, CDR1 is MGHRA, CDR2 YSYEKL. The CDR3 spells CASSQGTGLNYGYTF. CDR3 coding DNA: TGCGCCAGCAGCCAAGGGACAGGCCTTAACTATGGCTACACCTTC.

This clone was recorded once. The gene calls are TRBV27 and TRBJ2-2; perhaps D is TRBD1 or TRBD2 (5 bases each). Trimming left V 4 bases short and J 7 bases short, with 13 bases between. The CDR3 runs 14 residues. Germline V gene lookup returns CDR1 MNHEY and CDR2 SMNVEV (reference sequence). The CDR3 loop reads CASSSTGRGGELFF. The CDR3 DNA reads as TGTGCCAGCAGTTCTACGGGACGGGGCGGGGAGCTGTTTTTT.

The gene calls are TRBV19 and TRBJ2-1; unclear D gene. The CDR3 is 13 amino acids. V was clipped by 3 bases and J by 4 bases, with 7 bases between them. CDR1 is LNHDA, CDR2 SQIVND, per germline (reference sequence). The CDR3 DNA is TGTGCCAGTAGTATGGGTCAGTACAATGAGCAGTTCTTC. Amino acid sequence: CASSMGQYNEQFF.